The subject of this entry is one TCR beta chain. The sample belongs to a study of control samples from healthy donors and cancer patients. V trimming: 5 bases; J trimming: 2 bases; junction bases outside the gene matches: 4. The germline CDR1 and CDR2 sequences are SGHTA and FQGNSA. The CDR3 consists of 14 residues. Here immunoSEQ multiplex PCR was the method, and the copy in TCRdb shows in-frame clones only, minus some. The sample contains 150,000 to 200,000 clones, over 85% of which appear only once. This receptor was taken from a woman between 40 and 50 years old in good health. The sequencing sample was made of blood. The chain combines TRBV7-2 with TRBJ2-5, with TRBD1 matching 8 bases. Here the CDR3 DNA reads TGTGCCAGCAGCGGACGGACAGGGCAAGAGACCCAGTACTTC. It codes for CASSGRTGQETQYF.